This T cell receptor beta chain originates from a study of blood T cells in healthy people across ages. Sample-barcoded 5' priming and a J-beta primer mix drove a second PCR of 7 to 11 cycles. TCRdb reprocessed the 5' RACE reads with MiXCR, giving one entry per CDR3 protein. This sample carries some 560,000 distinct CDR3 sequences, about 25% of them seen once, and the ten largest clones take 3.6%. The CDR3 is made up of 13 amino acids. V gave up 4 bases and J gave up 2 bases, with 8 bases separating them. A further study also used this sample, focusing on T cells of mothers and their children.

The rearrangement links TRBV12-3 or TRBV12-4 to TRBJ1-1, with TRBD1 as a possible D gene (5 bases). The clonotype was recovered from a boy aged 2-15 years in good health. The specimen was blood. CDR3 amino acids: CASSWGYNTEAFF. Written as DNA, the CDR3 is TGTGCCAGCAGTTGGGGGTACAACACTGAAGCTTTCTTT.